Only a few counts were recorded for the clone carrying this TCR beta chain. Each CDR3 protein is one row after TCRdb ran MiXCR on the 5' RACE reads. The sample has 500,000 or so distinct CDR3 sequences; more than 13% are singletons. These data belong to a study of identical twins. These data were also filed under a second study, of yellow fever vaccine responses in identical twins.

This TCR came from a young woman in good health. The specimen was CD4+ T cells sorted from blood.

The CDR3 region has the DNA TGCGCCAGCAGCCCACGGACTAGCGGAGGCTCCTACGAGCAGTACTTC. This encodes CASSPRTSGGSYEQYF. J is TRBJ2-7 and V is TRBV4-1; 10 positions match TRBD2. CDR1 and CDR2 from the germline V gene are MGHRA and YSYEKL. Trimming took 4 bases from V and 0 from J; bases not matched to a gene: 6. The CDR3 runs 16 residues.